The clone carrying this TCR beta chain was recorded at least ten times. The CDR3 is made up of 14 amino acids. Trimming left V 5 bases short and J 2 bases short, with 11 bases between. CDR1 is MGHRA, CDR2 YSYEKL, per germline. TCRdb passed the RACE reads through MiXCR, listing each CDR3 protein once. The sample has over 300,000 distinct CDR3 sequences, 4.5% to 5.5% seen once; the top ten hold approximately 2.4%. As for time point: pre-sensitization, week 0. Treatment specified: therapeutic diphenylcyclopropenone sensitization with weekly scalp DPC. Unfractionated whole blood was the source from which total RNA was extracted. This record belongs to a study of human T cells and chemical hapten exposure.

This sequence originates from a woman between 45 and 60 years old with alopecia areata. Some clones in this sample may be carry-over from other donors' samples. The sample in question was whole blood, obtained in connection with sensitization to the hapten diphenylcyclopropenone (DPC). This chain joins TRBV4-1 and TRBJ2-3; no clear D. CDR3 in DNA: TGCGCCAGCAGCGGACGAGGCTTCACAGATACGCAGTATTTT. This gives the protein CASSGRGFTDTQYF.